This TCR beta chain derives from a study of blood T cell repertoires in COVID-19. Background on the study: Sources were T cells, B-cell-depleted T cells, or PBMCs; the material itself was cDNA or gDNA.

The CDR3 has 12 residues. CDR1 and CDR2 from the germline V gene are MDHEN and SYDVKM. Trimming took off 4 bases at V and 3 bases at J, with 7 bases between the two ends. Source study methods: Estimation of nucleated cell counts relied on the amplification of reference gene primers. TCRdb's table, derived via immunoSEQ multiplex PCR, lists solely in-frame clones and lacks some. V, J and clone size are taken as reported in that table, and D and trimming were inferred from the DNA itself. Altogether approximately 200,000 clones are present, 70% to 90% being singletons, with the ten largest covering more than 3.5%.

This receptor was obtained from a woman aged 25 to 39 with acute or convalescent COVID-19. The sample consisted of peripheral blood. The rearrangement links TRBV28 to TRBJ2-7; D remains ambiguous. The CDR3 DNA reads as TGTGCCAGCAGTTCGGTAAACTACGAGCAGTACTTC. Its protein product is CASSSVNYEQYF.